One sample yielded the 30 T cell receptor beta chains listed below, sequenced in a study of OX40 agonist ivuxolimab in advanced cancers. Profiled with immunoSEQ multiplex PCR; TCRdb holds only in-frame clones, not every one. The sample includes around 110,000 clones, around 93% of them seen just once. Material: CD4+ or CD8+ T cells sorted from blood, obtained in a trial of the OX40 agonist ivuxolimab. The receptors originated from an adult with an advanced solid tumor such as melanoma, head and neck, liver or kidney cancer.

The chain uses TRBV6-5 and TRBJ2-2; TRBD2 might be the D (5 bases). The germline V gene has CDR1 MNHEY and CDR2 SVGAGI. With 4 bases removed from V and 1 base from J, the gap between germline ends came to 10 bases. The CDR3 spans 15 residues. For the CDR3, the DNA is TGTGCCAGCAGTTCATCCGGGGAGAACACCGGGGAGCTGTTTTTT. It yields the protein CASSSSGENTGELFF.

CDR3: CASSQVWGLGNTIYF. The DNA for the CDR3 is TGTGCCAGCAGCCAAGTATGGGGCCTTGGAAACACCATATATTTT. The V and J genes are TRBV14 and TRBJ1-3; weak D call: TRBD1 (5 bases). V was cut by 1 base and J by 3 bases, with 10 bases left in between. From germline, CDR1 is SGHDN and CDR2 FVKESK. This CDR3 spans 15 amino acids.

CDR3 nucleotides: TGTGCCAGTAGTATTCTGGGACAAAACAATCAGCCCCAGCATTTT. It yields the protein CASSILGQNNQPQHF. V gene TRBV19 combines with J gene TRBJ1-5; tentative D call: TRBD1 (6 bases). Trimming stripped 3 bases from V and 3 bases from J, with 12 bases between. The CDR3 covers 15 residues. Germline V gene sequence: CDR1 LNHDA, CDR2 SQIVND (reference sequence). The whole variable domain, filled in from reference TRBV19 and TRBJ1-5, reads DGGITQSPKYLFRKEGQNVTLSCEQNLNHDAMYWYRQDPGQGLRLIYYSQIVNDFQKGDIAEGYSVSREKKESFPLTVTSAQKNPTAFYLCASSILGQNNQPQHFGDGTRLSIL.

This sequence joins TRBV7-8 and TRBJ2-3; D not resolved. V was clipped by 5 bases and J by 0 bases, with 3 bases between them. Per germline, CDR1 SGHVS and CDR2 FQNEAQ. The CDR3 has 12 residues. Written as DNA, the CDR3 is TGTGCCAGCAGCCGCAGCACAGATACGCAGTATTTT. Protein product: CASSRSTDTQYF.

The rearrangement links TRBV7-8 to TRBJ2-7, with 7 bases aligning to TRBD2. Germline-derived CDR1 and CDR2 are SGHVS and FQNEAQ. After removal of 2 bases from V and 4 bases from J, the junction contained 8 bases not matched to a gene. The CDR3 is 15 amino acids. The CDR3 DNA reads TGTGCCAGCAGCTTATCGGCGGGAGAGCCTTACGAGCAGTACTTC. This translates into CASSLSAGEPYEQYF. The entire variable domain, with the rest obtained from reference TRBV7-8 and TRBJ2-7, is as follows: GAGVSQSPRYKVAKRGQDVALRCDPISGHVSLFWYQQALGQGPEFLTYFQNEAQLDKSGLPSDRFFAERPEGSVSTLKIQRTQQEDSAVYLCASSLSAGEPYEQYFGPGTRLTVT.

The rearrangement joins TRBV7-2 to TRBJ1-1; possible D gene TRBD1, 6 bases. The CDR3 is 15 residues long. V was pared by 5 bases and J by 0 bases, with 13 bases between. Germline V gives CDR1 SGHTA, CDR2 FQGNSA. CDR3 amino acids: CASSLPTGVNTEAFF. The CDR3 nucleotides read TGTGCCAGCAGCCTCCCGACAGGAGTGAACACTGAAGCTTTCTTT.

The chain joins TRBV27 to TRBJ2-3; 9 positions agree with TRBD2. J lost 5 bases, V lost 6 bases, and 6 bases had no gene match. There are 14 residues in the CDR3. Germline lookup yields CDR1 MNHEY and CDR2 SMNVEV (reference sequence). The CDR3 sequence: CASSQGLAGDTQYF. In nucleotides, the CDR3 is TGTGCCAGCAGCCAGGGACTAGCTGGAGATACGCAGTATTTT.

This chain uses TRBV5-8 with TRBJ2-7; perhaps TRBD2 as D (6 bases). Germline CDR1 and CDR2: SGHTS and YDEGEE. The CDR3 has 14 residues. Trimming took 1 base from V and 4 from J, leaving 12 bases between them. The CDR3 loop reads CASSLYRTTYEQYF. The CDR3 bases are TGTGCCAGCAGCTTGTATCGGACTACTTACGAGCAGTACTTC. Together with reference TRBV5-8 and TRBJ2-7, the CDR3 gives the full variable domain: EAGVTQSPTHLIKTRGQQATLRCSPISGHTSVYWYQQALGLGLQFLLWYDEGEERNRGNFPPRFSGRQFPNYSSELNVNALELEDSALYLCASSLYRTTYEQYFGPGTRLTVT.

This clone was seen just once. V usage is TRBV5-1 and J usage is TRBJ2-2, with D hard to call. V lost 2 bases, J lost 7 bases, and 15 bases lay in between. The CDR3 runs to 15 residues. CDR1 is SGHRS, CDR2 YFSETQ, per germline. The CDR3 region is CASSFTARMGGELFF. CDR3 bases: TGCGCCAGCAGCTTTACGGCCAGAATGGGCGGGGAGCTGTTTTTT.

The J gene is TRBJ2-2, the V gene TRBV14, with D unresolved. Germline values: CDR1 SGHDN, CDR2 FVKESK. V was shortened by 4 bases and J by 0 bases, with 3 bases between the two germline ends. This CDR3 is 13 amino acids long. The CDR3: CASSLTNTGELFF. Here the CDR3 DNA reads TGTGCCAGCAGCCTCACGAACACCGGGGAGCTGTTTTTT.

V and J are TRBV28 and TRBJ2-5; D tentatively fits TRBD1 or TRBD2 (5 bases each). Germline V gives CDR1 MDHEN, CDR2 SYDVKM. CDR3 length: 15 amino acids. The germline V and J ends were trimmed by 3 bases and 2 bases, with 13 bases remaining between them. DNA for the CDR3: TGTGCCAGCAGTTTGGCAGGGAGAAGGCAAGAGACCCAGTACTTC. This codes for CASSLAGRRQETQYF.

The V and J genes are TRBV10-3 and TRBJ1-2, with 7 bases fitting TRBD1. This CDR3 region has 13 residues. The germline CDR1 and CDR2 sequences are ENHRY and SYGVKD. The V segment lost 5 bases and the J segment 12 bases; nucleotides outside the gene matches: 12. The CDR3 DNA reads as TGTGCCATCAGTAACCAAACCGACAGGGTCAACACCTTC. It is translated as CAISNQTDRVNTF.

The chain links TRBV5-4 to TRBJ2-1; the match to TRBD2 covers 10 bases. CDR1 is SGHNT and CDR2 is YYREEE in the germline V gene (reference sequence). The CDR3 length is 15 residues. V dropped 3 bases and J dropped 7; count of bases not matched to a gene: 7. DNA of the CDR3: TGTGCCAGCAGCTCCGGTGGTAGCGGGAGGAATGAGCAGTTCTTC. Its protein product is CASSSGGSGRNEQFF.

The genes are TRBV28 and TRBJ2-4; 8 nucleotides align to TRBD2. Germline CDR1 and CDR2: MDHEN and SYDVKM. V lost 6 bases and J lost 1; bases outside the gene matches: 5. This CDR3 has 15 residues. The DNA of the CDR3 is TGTGCCAGCAGCCGCCCGGGGGGGGCCAAAAACATTCAGTACTTC. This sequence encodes CASSRPGGAKNIQYF.

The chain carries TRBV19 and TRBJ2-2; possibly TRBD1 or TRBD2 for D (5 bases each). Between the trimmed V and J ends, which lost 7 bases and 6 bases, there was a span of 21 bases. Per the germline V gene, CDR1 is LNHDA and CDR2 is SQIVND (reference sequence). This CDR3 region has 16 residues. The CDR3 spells CASTLPGPPRPGELFF. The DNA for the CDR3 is TGTGCCAGTACACTTCCGGGACCTCCCCGCCCCGGGGAGCTGTTTTTT.

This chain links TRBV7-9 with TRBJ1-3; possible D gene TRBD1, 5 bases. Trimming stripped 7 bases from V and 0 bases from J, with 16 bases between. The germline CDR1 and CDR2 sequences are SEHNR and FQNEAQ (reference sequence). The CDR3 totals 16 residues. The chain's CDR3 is CASNPTQGGSGNTIYF. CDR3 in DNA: TGTGCCAGCAACCCAACTCAGGGAGGCTCTGGAAACACCATATATTTT.

Written as DNA, the CDR3 is TGTGCCAGCAGTACGCCCGGGACAGGGGCACAAGAGACCCAGTACTTC. This codes for CASSTPGTGAQETQYF. The chain couples TRBV2 to TRBJ2-5; 10 nucleotides line up with TRBD1. J lost 2 bases, V lost 5 bases, and 8 bases had no gene match. This CDR3 has 16 residues. The V gene's germline CDR1 is SNHLY and CDR2 FYNNEI.

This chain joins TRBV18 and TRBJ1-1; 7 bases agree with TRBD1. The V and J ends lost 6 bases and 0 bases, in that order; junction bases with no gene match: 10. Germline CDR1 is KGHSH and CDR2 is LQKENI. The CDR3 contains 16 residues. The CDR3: CASSPPNRGVNTEAFF. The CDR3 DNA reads TGTGCCAGCTCCCCCCCTAACAGGGGTGTGAACACTGAAGCTTTCTTT.

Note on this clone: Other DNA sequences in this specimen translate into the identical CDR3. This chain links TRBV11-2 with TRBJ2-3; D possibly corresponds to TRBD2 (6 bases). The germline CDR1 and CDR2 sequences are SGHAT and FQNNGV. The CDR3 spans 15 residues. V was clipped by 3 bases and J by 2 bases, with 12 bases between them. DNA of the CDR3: TGTGCCAGCAGCTTTAGGGCGGGACCCACAGATACGCAGTATTTT. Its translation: CASSFRAGPTDTQYF.

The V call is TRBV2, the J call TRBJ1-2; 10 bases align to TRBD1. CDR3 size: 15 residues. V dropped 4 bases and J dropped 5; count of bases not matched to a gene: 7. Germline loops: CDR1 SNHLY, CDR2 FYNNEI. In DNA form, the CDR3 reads TGTGCCAGCAGTGCTCAGACAGGGGGCTCTTATGGCTACACCTTC. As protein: CASSAQTGGSYGYTF. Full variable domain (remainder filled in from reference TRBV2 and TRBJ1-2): EPEVTQTPSHQVTQMGQEVILRCVPISNHLYFYWYRQILGQKVEFLVSFYNNEISEKSEIFDDQFSVERPDGSNFTLKIRSTKLEDSAMYFCASSAQTGGSYGYTFGSGTRLTVV.

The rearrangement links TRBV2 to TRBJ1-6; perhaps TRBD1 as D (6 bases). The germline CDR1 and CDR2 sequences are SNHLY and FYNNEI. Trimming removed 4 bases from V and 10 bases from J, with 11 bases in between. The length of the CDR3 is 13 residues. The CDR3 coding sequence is TGTGCCAGCAGTGCAGGGGCAGGGTCACCCCTCCACTTT. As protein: CASSAGAGSPLHF.

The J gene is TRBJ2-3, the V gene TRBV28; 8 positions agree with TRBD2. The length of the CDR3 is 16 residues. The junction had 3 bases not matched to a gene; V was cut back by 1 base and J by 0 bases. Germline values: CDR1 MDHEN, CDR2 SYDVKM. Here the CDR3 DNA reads TGTGCCAGCAGTTTATACGGGGGGGAGAGCACAGATACGCAGTATTTT. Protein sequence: CASSLYGGESTDTQYF. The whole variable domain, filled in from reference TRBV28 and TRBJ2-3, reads DVKVTQSSRYLVKRTGEKVFLECVQDMDHENMFWYRQDPGLGLRLIYFSYDVKMKEKGDIPEGYSVSREKKERFSLILESASTNQTSMYLCASSLYGGESTDTQYFGPGTRLTVL.

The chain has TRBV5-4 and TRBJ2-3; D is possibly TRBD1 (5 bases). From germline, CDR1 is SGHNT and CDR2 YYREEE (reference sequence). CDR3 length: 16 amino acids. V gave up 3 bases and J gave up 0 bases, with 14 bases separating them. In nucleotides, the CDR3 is TGTGCCAGCAGCTCGGACGGTGGGGCTAGCACAGATACGCAGTATTTT. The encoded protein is CASSSDGGASTDTQYF.

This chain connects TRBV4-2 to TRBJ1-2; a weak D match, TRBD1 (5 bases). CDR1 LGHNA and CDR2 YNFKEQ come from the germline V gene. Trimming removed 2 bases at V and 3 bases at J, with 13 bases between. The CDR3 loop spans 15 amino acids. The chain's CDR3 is CASSQSGGRDYGYTF. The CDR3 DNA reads TGTGCCAGCAGCCAATCTGGGGGACGTGACTATGGCTACACCTTC.

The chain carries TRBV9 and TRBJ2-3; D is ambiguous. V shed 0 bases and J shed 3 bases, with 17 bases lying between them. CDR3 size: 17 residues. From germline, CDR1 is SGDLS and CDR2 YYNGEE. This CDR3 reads CASSVANQPASTDTQYF. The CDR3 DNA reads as TGTGCCAGCAGCGTAGCGAATCAGCCAGCTAGTACAGATACGCAGTATTTT.

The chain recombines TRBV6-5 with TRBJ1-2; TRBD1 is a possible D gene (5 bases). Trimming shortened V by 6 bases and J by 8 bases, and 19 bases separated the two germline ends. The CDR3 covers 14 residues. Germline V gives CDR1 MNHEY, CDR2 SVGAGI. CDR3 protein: CASRLRDRGFGYTF. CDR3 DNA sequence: TGTGCCAGCAGACTACGGGACCGTGGCTTCGGCTACACCTTC.

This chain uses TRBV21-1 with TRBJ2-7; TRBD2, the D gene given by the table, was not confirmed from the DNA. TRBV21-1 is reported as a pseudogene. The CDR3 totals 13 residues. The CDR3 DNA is TGTGCCAGCAGCAACCCGAGACGACTGGAGCAGTACTTC. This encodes CASSNPRRLEQYF.

The CDR3 sequence is CASSPRGDRVITYEQYF. The CDR3 nucleotides read TGTGCCAGCAGCCCCCGGGGGGACCGGGTCATAACCTACGAGCAGTACTTC. The chain is built from TRBV9 and TRBJ2-7; 7 bases are a match to TRBD2. There are 17 residues in the CDR3. With 4 bases clipped from V and 2 bases from J, the junction kept 15 bases outside the gene matches. CDR1 and CDR2 from the germline V gene are SGDLS and YYNGEE.

The CDR3 nucleotides are TGTGCCAGCAGTGAAGCTCCAGGGGGCAATTCACCCCTCCACTTT. It yields the protein CASSEAPGGNSPLHF. The gene calls are TRBV6-1 and TRBJ1-6; TRBD1 matches 8 bases. The CDR3 runs 15 residues. The ends lost 0 bases at V and 7 bases at J; junction bases unmatched: 2. From germline, CDR1 is MNHNS and CDR2 SASEGT.

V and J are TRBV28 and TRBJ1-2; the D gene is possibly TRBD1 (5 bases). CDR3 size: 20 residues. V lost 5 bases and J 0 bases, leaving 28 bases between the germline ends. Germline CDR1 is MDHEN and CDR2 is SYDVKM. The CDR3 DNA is TGTGCCAGCAGTCCCCAGTCCGGCAGGGCGGGTCTCCTGGCTAACTATGGCTACACCTTC. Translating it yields CASSPQSGRAGLLANYGYTF.